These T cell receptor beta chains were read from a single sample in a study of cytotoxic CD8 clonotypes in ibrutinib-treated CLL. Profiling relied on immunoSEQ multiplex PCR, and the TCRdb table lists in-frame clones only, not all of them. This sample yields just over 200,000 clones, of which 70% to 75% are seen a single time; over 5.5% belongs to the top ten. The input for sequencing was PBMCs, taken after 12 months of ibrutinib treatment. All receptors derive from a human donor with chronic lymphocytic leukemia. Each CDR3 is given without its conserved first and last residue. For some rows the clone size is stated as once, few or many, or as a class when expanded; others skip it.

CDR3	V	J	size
ASSRSGYEQY	TRBV7-3	TRBJ2-7	.
ASNPQGFGNTIY	TRBV2	TRBJ1-3	once
AWIGSWDGHSPLH	TRBV30	TRBJ1-6	.
ASSDEGYYGYT	TRBV2	TRBJ1-2	.
ASSLQILNTEAF	TRBV6-6	TRBJ1-1	.
ASSVGGLAGGRDTQY	TRBV9	TRBJ2-3	.
ASSYGRSPLH	TRBV6-6	TRBJ1-6	.
ASRLTGQPQH	TRBV6-6	TRBJ1-5	.
ASSQGQESSGANVLT	TRBV4-1	TRBJ2-6	.
ASSLTGRVNTEAF	TRBV7-3	TRBJ1-1	.
ASSSGSPLEQY	TRBV7-6	TRBJ2-7	once
ASSLRQGAYEQY	TRBV28	TRBJ2-7	.
ASKDAGLTDTQY	TRBV19	TRBJ2-3	few
ASSRQGATYQETQY	TRBV7-2	TRBJ2-5	.
ASSWTSGSDTQY	TRBV7-6	TRBJ2-3	once
ASSQVTATNYGYT	TRBV4-3	TRBJ1-2	.
ASKDPAEKLF	TRBV6-1	TRBJ1-4	.
AWARDIITEAF	TRBV30	TRBJ1-1	few
ASSSDGPGGYT	TRBV27	TRBJ1-2	few
ASSPSTVINTEAF	TRBV19	TRBJ1-1	.
ASSVVGAGDTEAF	TRBV9	TRBJ1-1	.
ASRTDGIQGSFSYEQY	TRBV5-1	TRBJ2-7	.
ASSFQGGNEQF	TRBV7-9	TRBJ2-1	.
ASSAYSNQPQH	TRBV6-6	TRBJ1-5	.
ASEGLGPDTQY	TRBV2	TRBJ2-3	few
ASSPLGQGRAPYNEQF	TRBV28	TRBJ2-1	.
ASKRERGMLTNYGYT	TRBV5-1	TRBJ1-2	once
ASRDTTGTNEQF	TRBV6-6	TRBJ2-1	.
ASSFDRFEGYT	TRBV6-6	TRBJ1-2	.
ASRIRTEAF	TRBV6-6	TRBJ1-1	.
SAPEGGVETQY	TRBV29-1	TRBJ2-5	.
ASSKDRVNQPQH	TRBV6-1	TRBJ1-5	few
ASNLLGDYYEQY	TRBV2	TRBJ2-7	.
ASSQTGKGAEAF	TRBV28	TRBJ1-1	.
ASSLQGGYEQY	TRBV7-7	TRBJ2-7	few
ASSKGNTASSGYT	TRBV21-1	TRBJ1-2	.
ASSLQAVAKNIQY	TRBV28	TRBJ2-4	.
ASSQDLFSYEQY	TRBV4-3	TRBJ2-7	few
ASSFPRGATNEKLF	TRBV5-6	TRBJ1-4	many
ASRRAETSGYEQY	TRBV6-1	TRBJ2-7	.
ASSSGDRGSQETQY	TRBV5-1	TRBJ2-5	.
ASGDRVLVTEAF	TRBV11-3	TRBJ1-1	.
AWRLLDRSDYGYT	TRBV30	TRBJ1-2	.
SVPRQGARDGYT	TRBV29-1	TRBJ1-2	.
ASSAPGEWGYT	TRBV7-9	TRBJ1-2	.
AWSGTSKNIQY	TRBV30	TRBJ2-4	few
ASSLAGGLGNEQF	TRBV6-1	TRBJ2-1	.
ASRPSYDTDVEQY	TRBV10-2	TRBJ2-7	.
ASSDRPFNYEQY	TRBV10-2	TRBJ2-7	once
SVRDGLNSPLH	TRBV29-1	TRBJ1-6	few
ASSDLQRRLSSTDTQY	TRBV2	TRBJ2-3	.
AWRALSGDSYEQY	TRBV30	TRBJ2-7	.
ASSLTGLSTDTQY	TRBV11-3	TRBJ2-3	.
ASSQGVLGPQH	TRBV4-1	TRBJ1-5	.
ASSLDGVRGYT	TRBV7-9	TRBJ1-2	.
ASSGTAAAYNSPLH	TRBV10-2	TRBJ1-6	.